Here is one TCR beta chain with its context. What this receptor recognizes is not known. Within one base of it there is no much larger clone, and no base qualities were kept. This record comes from a study of Ad26.COV2.S vaccination and SARS-CoV-2 variants (dated by TCRdb to the early 2020s). Regarding the study in general: Vaccine-arm donors were drawn from COV1001, a multicentre, randomized, double-blind, placebo-controlled phase I-IIa trial of Ad26.COV2.S in healthy adults. Ad26.COV2.S was administered intramuscularly at 5 x 10^10 or 1 x 10^11 viral particles, either as a single shot or as two shots given 56 days apart. Sequencing of the TCRbeta repertoire served to evaluate the specificity and breadth of SARS-CoV-2-reactive T cell receptors following Ad26.COV2.S vaccination. A total of 32 samples were included in the TCR-sequenced set, comprising roughly 19 Ad26.COV2.S vaccine recipients, 5 placebo recipients and 8 SARS-CoV-2 convalescent individuals. Trial participants were randomized into five groups of five, in which low-dose or high-dose Ad26.COV2.S was given once or twice, or placebo was given on both occasions. Throughout the experiments and outcome assessment, investigators stayed blinded to trial group allocation.

Trimming removed 2 bases from V and 3 bases from J, leaving 4 bases between the germline ends. For CDR1 and CDR2, the germline V gene lists KGHSH and LQKENI. CDR3 length: 13 amino acids, cysteine to phenylalanine. Kept here is only the CDR3 DNA, which spans 39 bases and is read in frame from base 1. The sample's treatment or condition, from its label and the paper: some 20 received Ad26.COV2.S at low or high dose, single or two shots; 5 received placebo; per-sample allocation not given. Repertoires of vaccine and placebo recipients were sequenced from samples taken on day 63 after the first injection. In Cohort 1b, about 25 adults aged 18-55 years were enrolled at a single site in Boston, USA, between 29 July and 7 August 2020. As a vaccine, Ad26.COV2.S was a replication-incompetent adenovirus type 26 vector that expressed a prefusion-stabilized SARS-CoV-2 spike protein derived from the original Wuhan strain.

TCRbeta CDR3 regions were sequenced with the immunoSEQ Assay. After extraction, genomic DNA underwent amplification by bias-controlled multiplex PCR, followed by high-throughput sequencing. The study's own analysis went as follows. To quantify the absolute abundance of every unique TCRbeta CDR3 region, sequences were collapsed and filtered. Usable DNA was measured by amplifying reference genes present in all nucleated cells, and TCRbeta template counts were normalized to that usable DNA to estimate T cell fraction. Repertoire TCRs were annotated as SARS-CoV-2-specific by exact matching of V gene, CDR3 amino acid sequence and J gene to a known reactive TCR set. The reference SARS-CoV-2 TCR set was obtained from MIRA and was filtered for enrichment in COVID-19-positive ImmuneCODE repertoires, whereby public or cross-reactive TCRs were removed. Using the MIRA antigens, annotated TCRs were further analysed by specific ORF or by position within an ORF. Depth was the summed frequency of annotated unique rearrangements, while breadth was defined as annotated unique rearrangements over total unique productive rearrangements. Group comparisons of TCR breadth used two-sided Wilcoxon rank-sum tests. Here the immuneACCESS table is served through TCRdb, limited to in-frame sequences with V and J called. Missing clones are a known gap in these copies; in checked studies unresolved V genes cover under half, and the rest lacks a known reason. Clone size and V and J calls were adopted from that table, with D and trimming inferred from the DNA. Within this sample are fewer than 400,000 clones, with about nine tenths of them counted one time only. The top ten hold under 3.5% of the sample.

Results and caveats for the whole study, not just this receptor: It was noted by the authors that total T cell responses may have been underestimated by the TCR breadth and depth analyses. The study was not powered for comparison of responses between vaccine doses or regimens. Spike-specific TCR breadth was higher in Ad26.COV2.S recipients than in placebo recipients (P = 0.0014). Non-spike TCR breadth was comparable between vaccine and placebo recipients, consistent with the vaccine containing only spike. After vaccination, spike-specific CD8+ and CD4+ T cell responses were reported to show substantial breadth.

The chain employs TRBV18 and TRBJ1-4; the D gene lacks a confident call. This specimen consisted of peripheral blood, obtained in a trial of Ad26.COV2.S vaccine versus placebo. The origin of this receptor is a person aged 18-60 years who received the Ad26.COV2.S COVID-19 vaccine or a placebo. The CDR3 sequence is CASSPGPNEKLFF. The DNA reads as follows: TGTGCCAGCTCACCAGGGCCTAATGAAAAACTGTTTTTT.